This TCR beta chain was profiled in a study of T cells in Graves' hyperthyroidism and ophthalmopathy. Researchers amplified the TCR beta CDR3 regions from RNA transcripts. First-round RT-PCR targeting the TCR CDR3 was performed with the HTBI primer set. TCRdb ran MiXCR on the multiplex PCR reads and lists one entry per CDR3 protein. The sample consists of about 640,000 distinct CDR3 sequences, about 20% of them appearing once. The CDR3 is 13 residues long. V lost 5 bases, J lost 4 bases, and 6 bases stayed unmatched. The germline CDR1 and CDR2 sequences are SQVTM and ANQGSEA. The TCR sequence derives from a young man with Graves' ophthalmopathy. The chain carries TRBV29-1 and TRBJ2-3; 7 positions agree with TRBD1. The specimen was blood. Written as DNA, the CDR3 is TGCAGCGTTCTTGGGGACAGACCAGATACGCAGTATTTT. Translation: CSVLGDRPDTQYF.